The 13 T cell receptor beta chains below were found in one sample sequenced in a study of blood T cell repertoires in COVID-19. The method was immunoSEQ multiplex PCR; TCRdb's version includes in-frame clones alone and lacks a portion of them. The data show around 200,000 clones, with approximately 80% seen just once and roughly 15% held by the top ten. Source material: peripheral blood. These receptors came from an older woman with COVID-19, enrolled during active disease.

V and J are TRBV13 and TRBJ2-7; 7 nucleotides align to TRBD1. Per the germline V gene, CDR1 is PRHDT and CDR2 is FYEKMQ (reference sequence). The CDR3 has 12 residues. J was trimmed by 8 bases and V by 4 bases; bases with no gene match: 5. In DNA, the CDR3 is TGTGCCAGCAGCTCCCGACAGGGCAAGCAGTACTTC. The encoded protein is CASSSRQGKQYF.

The chain is built from TRBV28 and TRBJ1-1, with 7 bases identical to TRBD1. The CDR3 has 17 amino acids. V trimming: 3 bases; J trimming: 5 bases; junction bases outside the gene matches: 15. CDR1 and CDR2 from the germline V gene are MDHEN and SYDVKM. In DNA, the CDR3 is TGTGCCAGCAGTTTGGGCTCTTTATCAGGGGGTGGTACTGAAGCTTTCTTT. Its protein product is CASSLGSLSGGGTEAFF.

The rearrangement joins TRBV23-1 to TRBJ1-5; TRBD1 matches at 7 bases. TRBV23-1 is treated as an ORF (open reading frame) with a function not yet certain. The ends lost 2 bases at V and 3 bases at J; junction bases unmatched: 7. This CDR3 is built from 16 residues. The CDR3 sequence: CASSQRTGCLNQPQHF. For the CDR3, the DNA is TGCGCCAGCAGTCAACGGACAGGTTGTCTCAATCAGCCCCAGCATTTT.

The CDR3 DNA is TGTGCCACCAGTGATTTTGGACAGGCCTCTGGGGCCAACGTCCTGACTTTC. It encodes CATSDFGQASGANVLTF. The rearrangement uses TRBV24-1 and TRBJ2-6; 7 positions agree with TRBD1. The CDR3 has 17 residues. CDR1 KGHDR and CDR2 SFDVKD come from the germline V gene. The trim removed 1 base at V and 0 bases at J, leaving 2 bases unmatched.

The chain uses TRBV5-4 and TRBJ1-2; TRBD1 matches at 9 bases. The CDR3 extends over 13 amino acids. Germline trimming cut 4 bases from V and 8 bases from J; bases unmatched to any gene: 6. Germline values: CDR1 SGHNT, CDR2 YYREEE (reference sequence). In DNA, the CDR3 is TGTGCCAGCAGCCCTGGGACAGGGAGCGGCTACACCTTC. Residues: CASSPGTGSGYTF.

This chain links TRBV7-3 with TRBJ2-1; perhaps TRBD2 as D (7 bases). This CDR3 spans 16 amino acids. V dropped 7 bases and J dropped 5 bases, with 21 bases sitting between them. The germline gives CDR1 SGHTA, CDR2 FQGTGA. The CDR3 spells CASKGGGPVSNNEQFF. CDR3 DNA: TGTGCCAGCAAAGGCGGGGGCCCTGTCAGCAACAATGAGCAGTTCTTC.

The chain joins TRBV7-2 to TRBJ2-7, with 14 bases lining up with TRBD2. Germline trimming cut 4 bases from V and 4 bases from J; bases unmatched to any gene: 0. Germline CDR1 is SGHTA and CDR2 is FQGNSA. The CDR3 has 14 amino acids. The DNA of the CDR3 is TGTGCCAGCAGCTGGACTAGCGGGGGGTACGAGCAGTACTTC. This encodes CASSWTSGGYEQYF. Full variable domain (missing parts from reference TRBV7-2 and TRBJ2-7): GAGVSQSPSNKVTEKGKDVELRCDPISGHTALYWYRQSLGQGLEFLIYFQGNSAPDKSGLPSDRFSAERTGGSVSTLTIQRTQQEDSAVYLCASSWTSGGYEQYFGPGTRLTVT.

The V call is TRBV5-1, the J call TRBJ2-7; perhaps TRBD1 as D (5 bases). Germline lookup yields CDR1 SGHRS and CDR2 YFSETQ. The V and J ends lost 0 bases and 6 bases respectively, with 13 bases between them. CDR3 length equals 14 residues. Here the CDR3 DNA reads TGCGCCAGCAGCTTGGACAGGCTCCTGAGCGAGCAGTACTTC. Translating it yields CASSLDRLLSEQYF.

The V and J genes are TRBV7-2 and TRBJ1-6; possible D gene TRBD1, 6 bases. Trimming took 7 bases from V and 8 from J, leaving 12 bases between them. Germline V CDR1 and CDR2: SGHTA, FQGNSA. The CDR3 is 13 amino acids. The chain's CDR3 is CASTSGGYSPLHF. CDR3 nucleotide sequence: TGTGCCAGCACCTCGGGGGGCTATTCACCCCTCCACTTT.

The chain is built from TRBV27 and TRBJ2-7; 10 nucleotides agree with TRBD1. V shed 6 bases and J 2 bases; nucleotides not matched to a gene: 7. This CDR3 has 15 residues. CDR1 is MNHEY, CDR2 SMNVEV, per germline (reference sequence). The CDR3 DNA reads as TGTGCCAGCAGCACCGGGACAGGGGTTCCCTACGAGCAGTACTTC. This encodes CASSTGTGVPYEQYF.

This clone was seen only a few times. The V call is TRBV6-4, the J call TRBJ2-1; 16 bases align to TRBD2. J was trimmed by 7 bases and V by 5 bases; bases with no gene match: 11. The germline V gene encodes CDR1 MRHNA and CDR2 SNTAGT. This CDR3 comprises 18 residues. CDR3 in amino acids: CASSYTPPGLAGGNEQFF. The CDR3 bases are TGTGCCAGCAGTTACACCCCTCCGGGACTAGCGGGAGGGAATGAGCAGTTCTTC.

The V and J genes are TRBV7-3 and TRBJ1-1; possibly TRBD1 for D (6 bases). The CDR3 is made up of 15 amino acids. Germline-derived CDR1 and CDR2 are SGHTA and FQGTGA. The V end was cut by 5 bases, the J end by 6 bases, with 19 bases between. Here the CDR3 DNA reads TGTGCCAGCAGCCCTGGGGGGGGCAACTCTCCTGAAGCTTTCTTT. Translation gives CASSPGGGNSPEAFF.

This rearrangement joins TRBV27 to TRBJ1-5; 8 bases agree with TRBD1. CDR1 is MNHEY, CDR2 SMNVEV, per germline (reference sequence). This CDR3 contains 15 residues. V gave up 4 bases and J gave up 4 bases; unmatched junction bases: 6. CDR3 nucleotides: TGTGCCAGCAGTTCACCGGGACAGGAGAATCAGCCCCAGCATTTT. This encodes CASSSPGQENQPQHF.